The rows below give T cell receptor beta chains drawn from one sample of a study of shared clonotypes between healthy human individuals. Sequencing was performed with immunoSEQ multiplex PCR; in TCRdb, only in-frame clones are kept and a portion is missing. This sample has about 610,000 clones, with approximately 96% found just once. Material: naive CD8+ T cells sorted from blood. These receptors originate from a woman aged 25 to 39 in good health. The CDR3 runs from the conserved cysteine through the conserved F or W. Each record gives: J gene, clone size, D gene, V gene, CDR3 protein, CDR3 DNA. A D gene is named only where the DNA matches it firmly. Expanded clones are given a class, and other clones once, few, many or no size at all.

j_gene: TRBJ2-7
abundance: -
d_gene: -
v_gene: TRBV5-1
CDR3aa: CASSLLRGYEQYF
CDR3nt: TGCGCCAGCAGCTTGCTTCGCGGCTACGAGCAGTACTTC

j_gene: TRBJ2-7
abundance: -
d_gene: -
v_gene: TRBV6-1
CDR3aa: CASSESRQTRYEQYF
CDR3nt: TGTGCCAGCAGTGAATCCCGGCAGACCCGCTACGAGCAGTACTTC

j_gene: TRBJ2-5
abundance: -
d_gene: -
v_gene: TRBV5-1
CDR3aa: CASSLAVARGKTQYF
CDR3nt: TGCGCCAGCAGCTTGGCGGTAGCGCGGGGAAAGACCCAGTACTTC

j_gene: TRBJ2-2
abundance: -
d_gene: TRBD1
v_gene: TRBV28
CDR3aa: CASSLSGGSGELFF
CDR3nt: TGTGCCAGCAGTTTATCAGGGGGTTCCGGGGAGCTGTTTTTT

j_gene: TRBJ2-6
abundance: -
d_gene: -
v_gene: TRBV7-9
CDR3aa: CASSSLPSGANVLTF
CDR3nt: TGTGCCAGCAGCTCCTTACCTTCTGGGGCCAACGTCCTGACTTTC

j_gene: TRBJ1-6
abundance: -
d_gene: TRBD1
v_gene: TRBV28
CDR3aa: CASKEDRGLFSPLHF
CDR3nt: TGTGCCAGCAAAGAAGACAGGGGCTTATTTTCACCCCTCCACTTT

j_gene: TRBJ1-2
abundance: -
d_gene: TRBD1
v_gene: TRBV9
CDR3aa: CASSGQGDYGYTF
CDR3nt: TGTGCCAGCAGCGGTCAGGGGGACTATGGCTACACCTTC

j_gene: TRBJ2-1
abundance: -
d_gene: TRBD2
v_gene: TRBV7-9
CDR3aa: CASERDYNEQFF
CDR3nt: TGTGCCAGCGAGCGGGACTATAATGAGCAGTTCTTC

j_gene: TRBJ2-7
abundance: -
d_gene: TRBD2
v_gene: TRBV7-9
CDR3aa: CASSLTSGAYEQYF
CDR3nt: TGTGCCAGCAGCTTAACTAGCGGGGCCTACGAGCAGTACTTC

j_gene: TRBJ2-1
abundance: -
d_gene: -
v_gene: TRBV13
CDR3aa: CASSLALGSYNEQFF
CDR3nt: TGTGCCAGCAGCTTAGCACTCGGCTCCTACAATGAGCAGTTCTTC

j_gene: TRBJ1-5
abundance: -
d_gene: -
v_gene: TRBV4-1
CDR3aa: CASSPGGVMGQPQHF
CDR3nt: TGCGCCAGCAGCCCAGGAGGAGTGATGGGACAGCCCCAGCATTTT

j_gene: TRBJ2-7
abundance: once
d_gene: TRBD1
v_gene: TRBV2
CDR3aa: CASTFQQGAYEQYF
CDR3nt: TGTGCCAGCACCTTCCAACAGGGGGCCTACGAGCAGTACTTC

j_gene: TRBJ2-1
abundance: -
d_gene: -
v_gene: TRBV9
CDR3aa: CASSGAMGGSYNEQFF
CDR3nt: TGTGCCAGCAGCGGAGCTATGGGGGGCTCCTACAATGAGCAGTTCTTC

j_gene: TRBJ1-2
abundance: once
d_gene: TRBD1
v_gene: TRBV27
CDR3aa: CASGQDRGFGGYTF
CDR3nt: TGTGCCAGCGGCCAGGACAGGGGGTTCGGGGGCTACACCTTC

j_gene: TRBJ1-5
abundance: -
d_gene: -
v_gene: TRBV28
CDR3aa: CASRGIGNQPQHF
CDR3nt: TGTGCCAGCAGGGGAATCGGAAATCAGCCCCAGCATTTT

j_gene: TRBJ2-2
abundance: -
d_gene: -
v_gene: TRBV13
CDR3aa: CASSLVPIGRNTGELFF
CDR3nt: TGTGCCAGCAGCTTAGTCCCCATAGGGAGGAACACCGGGGAGCTGTTTTTT

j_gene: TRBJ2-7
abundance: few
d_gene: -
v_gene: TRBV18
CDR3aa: CASSPGYEQYF
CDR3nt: TGTGCCAGCTCACCAGGCTACGAGCAGTACTTC

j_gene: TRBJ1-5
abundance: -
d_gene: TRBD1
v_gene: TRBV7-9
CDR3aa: CASSSTGGFSHQPQHF
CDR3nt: TGTGCCAGCAGCTCCACAGGGGGCTTTAGCCATCAGCCCCAGCATTTT

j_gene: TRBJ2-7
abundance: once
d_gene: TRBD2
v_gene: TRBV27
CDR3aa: CASSFEAGRDEQYF
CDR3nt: TGTGCCAGCAGTTTCGAAGCGGGACGGGACGAGCAGTACTTC

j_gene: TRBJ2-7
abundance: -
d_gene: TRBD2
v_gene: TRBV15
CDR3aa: CATSRKSGRFSYEQYF
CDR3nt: TGTGCCACCAGCAGAAAGAGCGGGAGGTTCTCCTACGAGCAGTACTTC

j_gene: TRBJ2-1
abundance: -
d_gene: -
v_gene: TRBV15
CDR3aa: CATRASVFNEQFF
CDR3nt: TGTGCCACCAGAGCTAGTGTCTTCAATGAGCAGTTCTTC

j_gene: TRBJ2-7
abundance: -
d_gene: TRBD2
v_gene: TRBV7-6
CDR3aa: CASSLELAGGSEQYF
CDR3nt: TGTGCCAGCAGCTTAGAGCTAGCGGGAGGGAGCGAGCAGTACTTC

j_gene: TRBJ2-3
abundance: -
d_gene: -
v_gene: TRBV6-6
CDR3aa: CASVQTESADTQYF
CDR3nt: TGTGCCAGCGTTCAGACGGAGTCGGCAGATACGCAGTATTTT

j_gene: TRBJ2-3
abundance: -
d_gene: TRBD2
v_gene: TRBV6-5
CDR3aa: CASRGLAGTTDTQYF
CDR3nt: TGTGCCAGCAGGGGACTAGCGGGGACCACAGATACGCAGTATTTT

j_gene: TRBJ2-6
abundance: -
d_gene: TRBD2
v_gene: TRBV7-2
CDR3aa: CASSLVLAVASGANVLTF
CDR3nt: TGTGCCAGCAGCTTAGTTCTAGCGGTCGCCTCTGGGGCCAACGTCCTGACTTTC

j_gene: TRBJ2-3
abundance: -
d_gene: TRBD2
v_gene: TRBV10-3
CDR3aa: CATLAGVRSDTQYF
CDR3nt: TGTGCCACCCTAGCGGGAGTCAGGTCAGATACGCAGTATTTT

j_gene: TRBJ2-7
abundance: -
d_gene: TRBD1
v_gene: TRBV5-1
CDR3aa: CASTGTGFNEQYF
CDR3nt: TGCGCCAGCACCGGGACAGGCTTTAACGAGCAGTACTTC

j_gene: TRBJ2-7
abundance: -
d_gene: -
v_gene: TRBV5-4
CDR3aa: CASSGIDWKETWMVHEQYF
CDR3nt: TGTGCCAGCAGCGGGATCGACTGGAAAGAAACTTGGATGGTCCACGAGCAGTACTTC

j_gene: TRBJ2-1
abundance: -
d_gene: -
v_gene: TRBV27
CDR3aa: CASSLSVGEFGNEQFF
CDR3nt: TGTGCCAGCAGTTTATCGGTAGGAGAATTTGGCAATGAGCAGTTCTTC

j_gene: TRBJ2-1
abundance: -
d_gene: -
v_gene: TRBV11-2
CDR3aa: CASSYRLGDDNEQFF
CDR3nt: TGTGCCAGCAGCTACAGACTAGGAGACGACAATGAGCAGTTCTTC

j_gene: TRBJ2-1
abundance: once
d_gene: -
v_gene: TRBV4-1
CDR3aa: CASSQDAGSYNEQFF
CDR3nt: TGCGCCAGCAGCCAAGATGCCGGCTCCTACAATGAGCAGTTCTTC

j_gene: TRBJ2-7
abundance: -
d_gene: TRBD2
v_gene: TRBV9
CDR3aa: CASSGSGSVEQYF
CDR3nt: TGTGCCAGCAGCGGAAGCGGGAGTGTTGAGCAGTACTTC

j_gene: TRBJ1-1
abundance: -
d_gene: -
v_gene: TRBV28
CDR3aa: CASRSPPGYTEAFF
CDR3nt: TGTGCCAGCAGATCTCCCCCGGGGTACACTGAAGCTTTCTTT

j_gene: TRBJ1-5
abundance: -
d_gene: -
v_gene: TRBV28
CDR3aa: CASSETGYSNQPQHF
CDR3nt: TGTGCCAGCAGTGAGACAGGATATAGCAATCAGCCCCAGCATTTT

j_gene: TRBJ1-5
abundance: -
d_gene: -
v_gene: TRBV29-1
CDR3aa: CSVFLRSNQPQHF
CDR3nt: TGCAGCGTTTTTCTTAGGAGCAATCAGCCCCAGCATTTT

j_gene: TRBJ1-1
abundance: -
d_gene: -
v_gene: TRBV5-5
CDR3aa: CASSLEEAAYTEAFF
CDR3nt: TGTGCCAGCAGCTTAGAAGAGGCCGCGTACACTGAAGCTTTCTTT

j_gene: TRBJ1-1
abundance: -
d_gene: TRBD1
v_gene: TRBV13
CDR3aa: CASSPRGDRPNTEAFF
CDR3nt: TGTGCCAGCAGTCCTCGGGGGGACAGACCGAACACTGAAGCTTTCTTT

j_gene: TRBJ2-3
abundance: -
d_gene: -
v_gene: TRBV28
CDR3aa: CASSLGGTLRTDTQYF
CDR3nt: TGTGCCAGCAGTTTGGGTGGGACACTCCGGACAGATACGCAGTATTTT

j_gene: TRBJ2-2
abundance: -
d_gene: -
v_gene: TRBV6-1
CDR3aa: CASSEGKYTGELFF
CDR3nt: TGTGCCAGCAGTGAGGGCAAATACACCGGGGAGCTGTTTTTT

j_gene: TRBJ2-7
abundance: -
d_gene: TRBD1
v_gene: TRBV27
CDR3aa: CASSLLPPTGVDYEQYF
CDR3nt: TGTGCCAGCAGTTTACTTCCACCCACAGGGGTGGACTACGAGCAGTACTTC

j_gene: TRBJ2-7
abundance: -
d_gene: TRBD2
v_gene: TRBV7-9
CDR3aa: CASSAGAQRERPYSYEQYF
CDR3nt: TGTGCCAGCAGCGCCGGAGCTCAGCGGGAGCGCCCTTACTCCTACGAGCAGTACTTC

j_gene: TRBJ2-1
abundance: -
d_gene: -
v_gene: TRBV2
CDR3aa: CASPWLEGVEQFF
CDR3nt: TGTGCCAGCCCCTGGCTAGAAGGGGTTGAGCAGTTCTTC

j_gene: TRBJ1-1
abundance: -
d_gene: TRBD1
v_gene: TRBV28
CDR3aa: CACRGLGTEAFF
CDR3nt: TGTGCCTGCAGGGGGCTTGGCACTGAAGCTTTCTTT

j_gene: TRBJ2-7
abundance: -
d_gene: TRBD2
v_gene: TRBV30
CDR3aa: CAWSVLPSGSHYEQYF
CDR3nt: TGTGCCTGGAGTGTACTTCCTAGCGGGAGCCACTACGAGCAGTACTTC

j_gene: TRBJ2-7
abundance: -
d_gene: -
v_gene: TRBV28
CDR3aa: CASSPLWGQDNYEQYF
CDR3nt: TGTGCCAGCAGTCCCCTGTGGGGACAAGATAACTACGAGCAGTACTTC

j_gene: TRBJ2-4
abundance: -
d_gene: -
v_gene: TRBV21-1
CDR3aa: CASNAVQNVAKNIQYF
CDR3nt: TGTGCCAGCAACGCCGTACAGAACGTAGCCAAAAACATTCAGTACTTC

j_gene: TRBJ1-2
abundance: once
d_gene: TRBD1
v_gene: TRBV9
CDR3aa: CASSGSGTEGYTF
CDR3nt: TGTGCCAGCAGCGGCTCCGGGACAGAGGGCTACACCTTC

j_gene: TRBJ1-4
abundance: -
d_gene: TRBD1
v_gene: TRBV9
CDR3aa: CASSAGTALGEKLFF
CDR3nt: TGTGCCAGCAGCGCTGGGACAGCCTTAGGTGAAAAACTGTTTTTT

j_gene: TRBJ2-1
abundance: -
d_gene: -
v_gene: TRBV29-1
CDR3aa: CSVLGESSYNEQFF
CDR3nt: TGCAGCGTCCTTGGCGAGAGCTCCTACAATGAGCAGTTCTTC

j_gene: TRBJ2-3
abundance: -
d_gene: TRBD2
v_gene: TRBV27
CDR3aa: CASSLAGGTDTQYF
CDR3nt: TGTGCCAGCAGCCTAGCGGGTGGTACAGATACGCAGTATTTT

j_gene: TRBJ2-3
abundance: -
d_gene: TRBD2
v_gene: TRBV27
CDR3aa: CASSSPLAGTDTQYF
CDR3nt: TGTGCCAGCAGCTCACCCTTAGCGGGGACAGATACGCAGTATTTT

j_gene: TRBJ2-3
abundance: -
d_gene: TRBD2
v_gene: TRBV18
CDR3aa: CASSWVPAGTTDTQYF
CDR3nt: TGTGCCAGCTCATGGGTACCAGCGGGGACCACAGATACGCAGTATTTT

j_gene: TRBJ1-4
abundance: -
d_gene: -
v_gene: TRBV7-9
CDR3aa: CASSLFPAAGKFF
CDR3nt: TGTGCCAGCAGCTTATTCCCCGCAGCAGGGAAGTTTTTT

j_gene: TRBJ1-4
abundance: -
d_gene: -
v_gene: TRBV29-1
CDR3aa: CSVVGVTNEKLFF
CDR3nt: TGCAGCGTAGTAGGGGTCACTAATGAAAAACTGTTTTTT

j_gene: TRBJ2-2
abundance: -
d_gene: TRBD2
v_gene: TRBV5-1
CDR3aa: CASSFGLAGGSGELFF
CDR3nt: TGCGCCAGCAGCTTTGGACTAGCGGGAGGGAGCGGGGAGCTGTTTTTT

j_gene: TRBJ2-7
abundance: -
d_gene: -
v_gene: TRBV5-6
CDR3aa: CASSLATLSYEQYF
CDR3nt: TGTGCCAGCAGCTTGGCCACTCTCTCCTACGAGCAGTACTTC

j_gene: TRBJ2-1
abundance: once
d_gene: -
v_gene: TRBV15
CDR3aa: CATSSEGRYSYNEQFF
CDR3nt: TGTGCCACCAGCTCCGAGGGGCGTTACTCGTACAATGAGCAGTTCTTC

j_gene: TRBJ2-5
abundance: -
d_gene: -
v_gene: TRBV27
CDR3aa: CASRPPYSQETQYF
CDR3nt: TGTGCCAGCAGGCCGCCGTACTCACAGGAGACCCAGTACTTC

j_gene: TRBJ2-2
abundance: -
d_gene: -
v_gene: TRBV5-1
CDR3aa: CASISSHWTGELFF
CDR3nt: TGCGCCAGCATCAGCTCGCATTGGACCGGGGAGCTGTTTTTT

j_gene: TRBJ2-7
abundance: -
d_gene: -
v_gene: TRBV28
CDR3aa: CASSSPVEGVIYEQYF
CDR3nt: TGTGCCAGCAGCTCTCCCGTGGAGGGGGTTATCTACGAGCAGTACTTC